This entry concerns a single TCR beta chain. Its antigen remains unidentified. The sample holds no much larger clone one base away, and base qualities are not on file. Preparation of the library involved the immunoSEQ multiplex PCR assay. DNA from the CD4+ T cells that had been cultured and isolated underwent TCR beta CDR3 sequencing. From the authors' description of their analysis: Non-productive TCR sequences were removed, reads were trimmed to the CDR3 region, and CDR3s of at least 7 amino acids were retained. The MANAFEST web app was used to pick out antigen-specific clonotypes by comparing their expansion in peptide wells with that in reference cultures. To be called positive, a clone needed expansion at FDR<0.05 compared with the reference and with all other wells, an odds ratio greater than 5, and a frequency greater than 0.1% in two replicate wells. Cross-reactive clonotypes were defined as significantly expanded in SARS-CoV-2 spike wells and in at least one common cold coronavirus spike condition. CDR3 similarity was assessed by Levenshtein distance using the stringdist R package, and unrooted trees were constructed with ape in R 3.6.1. Drawn from immuneACCESS, this table holds only the in-frame rearrangements with V and J called that TCRdb kept. Clones are partly lost; checked studies trace under half to an unresolved V gene and leave the rest unexplained. The DNA gave D and trimming, while V, J and clone size come from that table. Counted in this sample were about 73,000 clones; more than 60% of them appeared once. The biggest ten clones account for 10% of the sample.

This sample stems from a study of vaccination effects on CD4 cells after COVID-19 (dated by TCRdb to 2021 to 2024). Regarding the complete study: Participants received two doses of either the BNT162b2 or the mRNA-1273 mRNA SARS-CoV-2 vaccine. In both COVID-19 convalescent patients and infection-naive vaccine recipients, the study compared SARS-CoV-2 spike-specific CD4+ TCR repertoires from before mRNA vaccination with those from after it. The full study included over 8 COVID-19 convalescent patients and several SARS-CoV-2-naive healthy vaccine recipients. The Oncomine TCR Beta short-read assay on an Illumina iSeq 100 was used to sequence cultures from other donors in the study. Results the study describes overall, beyond this receptor: Clones induced by infection and clones induced by vaccination both contracted markedly at late timepoints after vaccination, which fits with T cell responses waning over time. In healthy vaccine recipients, vaccine-induced clones were almost all SARS-CoV-2 mono-reactive, with only 1 of 255 being cross-reactive with common cold coronaviruses. Limitations of the study were the small number of convalescent patients and the absence of early post-infection timepoints.

The ViraFEST assay stimulated PBMC with viral peptide pools and then used TCR sequencing to identify antigen-specific CD4+ T cell clonotypes by expansion. After around 11 days of culture, CD4+ T cells were isolated with the EasySep CD4+ T cell isolation kit. Healthy vaccine recipients had no prior SARS-CoV-2 infection, confirmed by negative nucleocapsid antibodies before and after vaccination. Approximately 2 million PBMC per well were cultured with around 10 ug/ml peptides in IMDM containing 5% human AB serum, around 10 IU/ml IL-2 and gentamicin. Half of the culture medium was replaced with fresh IL-2-containing medium on days 3 and 7. Unless noted otherwise, every peptide stimulation condition was cultured in triplicate wells. PBMC were separated from whole blood using Ficoll-Paque Plus gradient centrifugation and were then either cryopreserved at -140C or used fresh. The spike proteins of SARS-CoV-2 and of the common cold coronaviruses HCoV-NL63, HCoV-OC43 and HCoV-229E were spanned by overlapping peptide pools. Genomic DNA was extracted from cultured CD4+ T cells with the QIAamp micro DNA kit.

Ends trimmed: V by 5 bases, J by 7 bases; bases unmatched to a gene: 5. There are 14 amino acids in the CDR3, from cysteine to phenylalanine inclusive. Only CDR3 DNA is held: 42 bases, read in frame from base 1. Looking up the germline V gene yields CDR1 SNHLY and CDR2 FYNNEI. The source of this sequence is a human donor who received a COVID-19 vaccine. The sequences come from CD4+ T cells from PBMCs cultured with SARS-CoV-2 spike peptides, collected before COVID-19 vaccination. Explained via the paper, the cell subset or site label denotes: SARS-CoV-2 spike overlapping peptide pool stimulation. The chain was built from TRBV2 and TRBJ1-4, with 9 bases aligning to TRBD1. For the CDR3, the sequence is CASSPGTGTEKLFF. In nucleotides, the sequence is TGTGCCAGCAGTCCCGGGACAGGGACTGAAAAACTGTTTTTT.